This is a list of T cell receptor beta chains from one sample in a study of beta chain features in type 1 diabetes. TCRdb's table, derived via immunoSEQ multiplex PCR, lists solely in-frame clones and lacks some. The table has about 150,000 clones, approximately 10% seen once. Sequenced: central memory CD4+ T cells from blood. These receptors were collected from a young man with type 1 diabetes. The CDR3 runs from the conserved cysteine through the conserved F or W. The D gene is left open where the match is weak. Only some rows state a clone size, as once, few, many or a class for expanded clones.

J	size	V	D	CDR3	DNA
TRBJ2-7	few	TRBV6-1	.	CASSETGKFSEQYF	TGTGCCAGCAGTGAAACAGGGAAGTTTTCCGAGCAGTACTTC
TRBJ2-2	.	TRBV2	TRBD2	CASKREATGELFF	TGTGCCAGCAAGCGGGAGGCCACCGGGGAGCTGTTTTTT
TRBJ2-2	few	TRBV2	.	CASTGDFTGELFF	TGTGCCAGCACCGGGGATTTCACCGGGGAGCTGTTTTTT
TRBJ1-5	.	TRBV27	TRBD1	CASSITGVKPQHF	TGTGCCAGCAGTATTACAGGGGTTAAGCCCCAGCATTTT
TRBJ2-3	few	TRBV18	TRBD1	CASSPLMGQYTDTQYF	TGTGCCAGCTCACCTCTAATGGGACAGTACACAGATACGCAGTATTTT
TRBJ1-5	.	TRBV28	TRBD1	CASSRGQGVGGQPQHF	TGTGCCAGCAGCCGTGGACAGGGAGTGGGAGGACAGCCCCAGCATTTT
TRBJ2-3	few	TRBV5-4	TRBD2	CASSSRTSGSQDTQYF	TGTGCCAGCAGCTCCCGGACTAGCGGGAGTCAGGATACGCAGTATTTT
TRBJ2-1	.	TRBV5-1	TRBD2	CASSLDTSDINEQFF	TGCGCCAGCAGCTTGGACACTAGCGATATCAATGAGCAGTTCTTC
TRBJ1-2	.	TRBV9	TRBD1	CASSPTGTDLNYGYTF	TGTGCCAGCAGCCCGACCGGGACAGACCTTAACTATGGCTACACCTTC
TRBJ2-5	.	TRBV11-2	.	CASSPRTAAQETQYF	TGTGCCAGCAGTCCCAGGACAGCAGCCCAAGAGACCCAGTACTTC
TRBJ2-5	.	TRBV23-1	TRBD2	CASSQSELAGLQETQYF	TGCGCCAGCAGTCAATCAGAACTAGCGGGTTTACAAGAGACCCAGTACTTC
TRBJ2-3	.	TRBV7-3	.	CASSPLASAGTQYF	TGTGCCAGCAGCCCACTCGCCTCGGCGGGTACGCAGTATTTT